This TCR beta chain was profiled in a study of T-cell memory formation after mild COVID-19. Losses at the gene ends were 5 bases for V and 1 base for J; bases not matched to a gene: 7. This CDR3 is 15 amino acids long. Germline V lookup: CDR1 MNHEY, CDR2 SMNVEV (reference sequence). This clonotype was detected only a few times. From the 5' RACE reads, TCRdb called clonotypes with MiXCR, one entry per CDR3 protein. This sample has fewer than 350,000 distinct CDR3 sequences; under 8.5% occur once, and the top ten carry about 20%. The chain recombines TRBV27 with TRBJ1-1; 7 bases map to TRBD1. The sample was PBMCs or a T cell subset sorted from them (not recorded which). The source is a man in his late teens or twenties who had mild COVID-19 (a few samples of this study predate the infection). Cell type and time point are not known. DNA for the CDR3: TGTGCCAGCAGTATAAACAGGGGTTCGAACACTGAAGCTTTCTTT. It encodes CASSINRGSNTEAFF.